This TCR beta chain was captured by sequencing in a study of Graves' ophthalmopathy and Graves' hyperthyroidism. From germline, CDR1 is MNHNS and CDR2 SASEGT. V was clipped by 6 bases and J by 2 bases, with 11 bases between them. This CDR3 is built from 13 residues. This clonotype was recorded many times. Its antigen is as yet unknown. Beta-chain TCR CDR3 regions were amplified from RNA transcripts. The first-round RT-PCR employed HTBI primers together with the Qiagen OneStep RT-PCR kit. A multiplex PCR was then performed as the second round. TCRdb reprocessed the multiplex PCR reads via MiXCR and lists one record per CDR3 protein. The sample lists fewer than 650,000 distinct CDR3 sequences; 20% to 25% were seen once. General study points: Detected in blood as well were most expanded thyroid clonotypes with frequency above 0.001.

The chain joins TRBV6-1 to TRBJ2-7, with D possibly TRBD2 on 5 matching bases. The sequence was obtained from a woman under 30 with stable Graves' hyperthyroidism. Some clones in this sample may be carry-over from other donors' samples. The sample taken for sequencing was peripheral blood. The CDR3 region is CASRPRDPYEQYF. The CDR3 DNA follows: TGTGCCAGCAGACCCCGGGATCCCTACGAGCAGTACTTC.